This T cell receptor (beta chain) originates from a study of neoadjuvant anti-PD-1 for oral cavity cancer. CDR1 and CDR2 (germline): SGHNT, YYREEE (reference sequence). J was trimmed by 9 bases and V by 0 bases; bases with no gene match: 6. The CDR3 length is 15 residues. Some clones are missing from TCRdb's copy, which holds only in-frame ones; the method was immunoSEQ multiplex PCR. Of approximately 72,000 clones in the sample, over 70% were seen once. This material consisted of PBMCs, taken before nivolumab (anti-PD-1) treatment. V gene TRBV5-4 combines with J gene TRBJ2-1, with TRBD2 matching over 10 bases. The receptor was derived from a person aged 35-80 years with oral cavity squamous cell carcinoma. The CDR3 DNA reads TGTGCCAGCAGCTTGGTGCTAGCGGGAGTGAGTGAGCAGTTCTTC. Encoded protein: CASSLVLAGVSEQFF. Combining the CDR3 with reference TRBV5-4 and TRBJ2-1 gives the whole variable domain ETGVTQSPTHLIKTRGQQVTLRCSSQSGHNTVSWYQQALGQGPQFIFQYYREEENGRGNFPPRFSGLQFPNYSSELNVNALELDDSALYLCASSLVLAGVSEQFFGPGTRLTVL.